This is a list of T cell receptor beta chains from one sample in a study of blood T cell repertoires in COVID-19. Measured with immunoSEQ multiplex PCR; TCRdb has only the in-frame clones, and not every one. This table has around 190,000 clones, 87% appearing once. The sample consisted of PBMCs or T cells enriched from blood (not recorded which). The receptors stem from a man younger than 35 with acute COVID-19. Each CDR3 is given without its conserved first and last residue. The order of the fields is V gene, clone size, J gene, CDR3 protein. Size values are once, few and many counts, or a class for expanded clones, and some rows have none.

TRBV9,NA,TRBJ1-1,ASGPGGSTEAF
TRBV19,NA,TRBJ2-7,ASSISGQTYYEQY
TRBV24-1,NA,TRBJ2-2,ATRPGTGDTGELF
TRBV5-5,NA,TRBJ1-5,ASSLAAGTSNQPQH
TRBV7-9,NA,TRBJ2-7,ASSPGLAGEDSYEQY
TRBV7-9,NA,TRBJ2-5,ASSSFGGPREGQY
TRBV18,NA,TRBJ1-2,ASSIGQGAGGYT
TRBV7-9,few,TRBJ2-7,ASSFLVTSYEQY
TRBV5-4,NA,TRBJ1-3,ASSLDNSGNTIY
TRBV11-2,NA,TRBJ2-1,ASSLVTSAYNEQF
TRBV7-3,NA,TRBJ2-2,ASSLTSSGRDTGELF
TRBV7-6,NA,TRBJ1-1,ASSLGVTDNTEAF
TRBV20-1,few,TRBJ2-1,SASVRENEQF
TRBV29-1,NA,TRBJ2-2,SVVGGLTNTGELF
TRBV28,once,TRBJ1-6,ASSLLRGETSPLH
TRBV4-1,NA,TRBJ2-5,ASSRVLSGIEAETQY
TRBV2,NA,TRBJ2-2,ASSGTQGGELF
TRBV30,once,TRBJ1-6,AWSTGQGGSPLH
TRBV11-3,NA,TRBJ1-1,ASSLAGGRGTEAF
TRBV14,NA,TRBJ2-7,ASSHWEGYEQY
TRBV28,NA,TRBJ2-1,ASSLGGSGSSYNEQF
TRBV7-8,NA,TRBJ1-4,ASRPDRLATNEKLF
TRBV11-3,NA,TRBJ1-1,ASSYTPNTEAF
TRBV7-2,NA,TRBJ1-1,ASSSPTGGGTEAF
TRBV7-9,NA,TRBJ2-5,ASSFRTGKETQY
TRBV28,NA,TRBJ1-4,ASSSVGRDDEKLF
TRBV28,NA,TRBJ1-2,ASSLGRGQNYGYT
TRBV24-1,NA,TRBJ1-2,ATSENGQGTDGYT
TRBV19,NA,TRBJ1-1,ASSIGGQGITEAF
TRBV28,NA,TRBJ1-1,ASSLFRTEAF
TRBV7-3,NA,TRBJ2-1,ASSPTSGTYNEQF
TRBV5-5,NA,TRBJ1-1,ASRRTQGGTEAF
TRBV19,once,TRBJ2-7,ASSIISSDEQY